The rows below give T cell receptor beta chains drawn from one sample of a study of T cells in localized non-small cell lung cancer. This table comes from immunoSEQ multiplex PCR, and its TCRdb copy is limited to in-frame clones, with some not included. The table includes over 20,000 clones, roughly 86% detected once. Sequencing was performed on peripheral blood mononuclear cells, taken before any cancer treatment. The receptor set was obtained from a male donor at least 60 years old with stage II lung adenocarcinoma. Both conserved end residues are part of each CDR3. D genes are given only for firm matches. Expanded clones are given a class, and other clones once, few, many or no size at all.

d_call j_call clone_size v_call cdr3_nt cdr3_aa
NA TRBJ1-5 NA TRBV28 TGTGCCAGCAATGTTGTTGGTCAGCCCCAGCATTTT CASNVVGQPQHF
TRBD2 TRBJ2-1 NA TRBV5-4 TGTGCCAGCAGCAGCGGGGCTAGCGGGAAGAGTGAGCAGTTCTTC CASSSGASGKSEQFF
NA TRBJ2-1 once TRBV29-1 TGCAGCGTCCAGACCAGCGGAAGCAATGAGCAGTTCTTC CSVQTSGSNEQFF
TRBD1 TRBJ2-5 NA TRBV5-6 TGTGCCAGCAGGCGTGAGGGGGCCCAGACCCAGTACTTC CASRREGAQTQYF
NA TRBJ2-7 NA TRBV18 TGTGCCAGCTCACCTCAGGGCAACTCCTACGAGCAGTACTTC CASSPQGNSYEQYF
TRBD1 TRBJ2-7 NA TRBV7-9 TGTGCCAGCAGCGCAGGGACAGGGGCGCGAGAGCAGTACTTC CASSAGTGAREQYF
NA TRBJ2-5 NA TRBV28 TGTGCCAGCAGTTTATTCCGGGAGACCCAGTACTTC CASSLFRETQYF
NA TRBJ2-2 NA TRBV7-6 TGTGCCAGCAGCTTGACGCTAGCTAATAGGGAGCTGTTTTTT CASSLTLANRELFF
TRBD2 TRBJ2-1 NA TRBV25-1 TGTGCCAGCAGTGACCAGACTAGCTGGAGCTCCTACAATGAGCAGTTCTTC CASSDQTSWSSYNEQFF
NA TRBJ2-7 once TRBV29-1 TGCAGCGTTGACGGGGGCGGATCCGAGCAGTACTTC CSVDGGGSEQYF
TRBD1 TRBJ1-1 once TRBV29-1 TGCAGCGGCGCGACGACAGGGGTCCCTGAAGCTTTCTTT CSGATTGVPEAFF
TRBD2 TRBJ2-1 few TRBV9 TGTGCCAGCAGCGTTAGCGGGAGTGCCTACAATGAGCAGTTCTTC CASSVSGSAYNEQFF
NA TRBJ1-5 NA TRBV29-1 TGCAGCGCTGGAGGAGGGGGGAACCAGCCCCAGCATTTT CSAGGGGNQPQHF
TRBD1 TRBJ1-3 NA TRBV19 TGTGCCAGTAACGACAGGGGACGGGCCGACACCATATATTTT CASNDRGRADTIYF
TRBD2 TRBJ2-7 NA TRBV7-2 TGTGCCAGCAGTCCGACTAGCGGGAGCTCCTACGAGCAGTACTTC CASSPTSGSSYEQYF
TRBD1 TRBJ1-5 NA TRBV10-3 TGTGCCATCAGTGAAACAGGGGGCATCGGTCAGCCCCAGCATTTT CAISETGGIGQPQHF
NA TRBJ1-5 NA TRBV19 TGTGCCAGTAGTATGGATCTCGGGGTTGAGCCCCAGCATTTT CASSMDLGVEPQHF
NA TRBJ2-3 NA TRBV7-2 TGTGCCAGCAACTTGCGCGGCACAGATACGCAGTATTTT CASNLRGTDTQYF
NA TRBJ2-5 NA TRBV14 TGTGCCAGCAGCCAAGGCTCCCACACCCAAGAGACCCAGTACTTC CASSQGSHTQETQYF
NA TRBJ2-1 NA TRBV6-4 TGTGCCAGCCCATCCGGGAGTGGGAATGAGCAGTTCTTC CASPSGSGNEQFF
NA TRBJ1-1 NA TRBV28 TGTGCCAGCAGTTTACTCTCGGGATCGAGGGCTTTCTTT CASSLLSGSRAFF
TRBD1 TRBJ1-2 NA TRBV27 TGTGCCAGCACATCAAAGGGACAGGGCTATGGCTACACCTTC CASTSKGQGYGYTF
TRBD1 TRBJ1-5 few TRBV27 TGTGCCAGCAGTTCGGACAGGGGTGGTCCCCAGCATTTT CASSSDRGGPQHF
NA TRBJ1-3 NA TRBV7-2 TGTGCCAGCAGCTTAGCGTCGAGTATGAGTGGAAACACCATATATTTT CASSLASSMSGNTIYF
NA TRBJ1-3 NA TRBV6-1 TGTGCCAGCATTTTTCCGGGGGTGACTGGAAACACCATATATTTT CASIFPGVTGNTIYF
TRBD1 TRBJ2-5 NA TRBV2 TGTGCCAGCAGCCCGGGACAGGGGCAAGAGACCCAGTACTTC CASSPGQGQETQYF
NA TRBJ2-7 NA TRBV28 TGTGCCAGCAGTTCCAGCTCCTACGAGCAGTACTTC CASSSSSYEQYF
TRBD2 TRBJ2-3 NA TRBV10-3 TGTGCCATCTCGCGGACTAGCGGGAGGGGGGGCACAGATACGCAGTATTTT CAISRTSGRGGTDTQYF
NA TRBJ2-1 NA TRBV19 TGTGCCAGTAGTATAGTCACCTCTTACAATGAGCAGTTCTTC CASSIVTSYNEQFF
TRBD1 TRBJ1-1 NA TRBV11-2 TGTGCCAGCAGCTCCTTGACAGGGAGTAACACTGAAGCTTTCTTT CASSSLTGSNTEAFF
NA TRBJ2-7 NA TRBV6-6 TGTGCCAGCAGTCTCGAGAGGTCCCTCTCCTACGAGCAGTACTTC CASSLERSLSYEQYF
NA TRBJ2-5 NA TRBV7-2 TGTGCCAGCAGCTTTAGCGGAGGGGCCCAGTACTTC CASSFSGGAQYF
NA TRBJ2-5 NA TRBV18 TGTGCCAGCTCAACCTCGCCCAGAAAAGAGACCCAGTACTTC CASSTSPRKETQYF
NA TRBJ1-1 NA TRBV5-1 TGCGCCAGCAGCTTGGATCTGGATTTCACTGAAGCTTTCTTT CASSLDLDFTEAFF
NA TRBJ2-3 NA TRBV5-1 TGCGCCAGCTCTACAGGAAGCACAGATACGCAGTATTTT CASSTGSTDTQYF
NA TRBJ1-5 NA TRBV18 TGTGCCAGCTCACCAAAGGGCGACAGGCAAAGACAGCCCCAGCATTTT CASSPKGDRQRQPQHF
NA TRBJ2-1 NA TRBV7-8 TGTGCCAGCAGCTTTCGAGAAAAGAATGAGCAGTTCTTC CASSFREKNEQFF
TRBD1 TRBJ2-7 NA TRBV18 TGTGCCAGCTCACCAGGGCCAGGGGGCTACGAGCAGTACTTC CASSPGPGGYEQYF
TRBD2 TRBJ2-2 NA TRBV7-2 TGTGCCAGCAGTAACCCCGGACTAGCGGGAGATAAGAACACCGGGGAGCTGTTTTTT CASSNPGLAGDKNTGELFF
NA TRBJ2-7 NA TRBV4-1 TGCGCCAGCAGCCAAGTGGATTTCATAGGGACTTCGGCCTACGAGCAGTACTTC CASSQVDFIGTSAYEQYF
TRBD2 TRBJ2-7 NA TRBV28 TGTGCCAGCAGTTATGATATACTAGCGGGGGCCTACGAGCAGTACTTC CASSYDILAGAYEQYF
TRBD2 TRBJ2-7 NA TRBV10-2 TGCGCCAGCACCCGAGCGGGAGGGCCGTACGAGCAGTACTTC CASTRAGGPYEQYF
TRBD1 TRBJ2-7 NA TRBV23-1 TGCGCCAGCAGTCAGGATGCCGGGACAGTTGCCTACGAGCAGTACTTC CASSQDAGTVAYEQYF
NA TRBJ2-4 NA TRBV7-8 TGTGCCAGCAGCGCTCGCCGAGTAGCGACCGCCAAAAACATTCAGTACTTC CASSARRVATAKNIQYF
TRBD1 TRBJ1-4 NA TRBV4-1 TGCGCCAGCAGCCCCCCAGGGGGGCGGCGGGAAAAACTGTTTTTT CASSPPGGRREKLFF
NA TRBJ1-2 NA TRBV11-2 TGTGCCAGCACCATGTGGGGCCGGGATGGCTACACCTTC CASTMWGRDGYTF
NA TRBJ1-2 NA TRBV6-5 TGTGCCAGCAGTAAGACAGGCCTTTCCTACTATGGCTACACCTTC CASSKTGLSYYGYTF
NA TRBJ1-1 NA TRBV5-1 TGCGCCAGCCGGCGGCAGGCAGATGAAGCTTTCTTT CASRRQADEAFF
NA TRBJ1-1 NA TRBV14 TGTGCCAGCAGCCACTCCGACGATATAGGCGGCGGACCTTTTTACACTGAAGCTTTCTTT CASSHSDDIGGGPFYTEAFF